Listed below are T cell receptor beta chains from one sample, sequenced in a study of circulating CD8 cells and anti-PD-1 response in melanoma. TCRdb ran MiXCR on the reads and lists one entry per CDR3 protein. The sample contains roughly 600 distinct CDR3 sequences, 5.5% to 8.5% of which appear only once. This specimen was CD8+ T cells from PBMCs, taken at baseline or after one month of anti-PD-1 therapy (not recorded which). The receptor source for this set is a human donor with melanoma. CDR3s include the opening cysteine and the closing phenylalanine or tryptophan. D genes are given only for firm matches. Expanded clones are given a class, and other clones once, few, many or no size at all.

>TRBJ2-7|TRBV25-1|-|-
CASTGAKTYEQYF
TGTGCCAGCACCGGGGCAAAAACCTACGAGCAGTACTTC
>TRBJ2-7|TRBV5-6|large|-
CASSPWRRGYEQYF
TGTGCCAGCAGCCCGTGGCGCAGGGGCTACGAGCAGTACTTC
>TRBJ2-7|TRBV28|large|-
CASSFDYEQYF
TGTGCCAGCAGTTTTGACTACGAGCAGTACTTC
>TRBJ2-7|TRBV14|hyperexpanded|-
CASSLLDKKIAYEQYF
TGTGCCAGCAGCCTGCTGGATAAGAAAATAGCCTACGAGCAGTACTTC
>TRBJ2-2|TRBV5-4|large|TRBD2
CASSWGTSGKQNTGELFF
TGTGCCAGCAGCTGGGGGACTAGCGGGAAGCAAAACACCGGGGAGCTGTTTTTT
>TRBJ1-1|TRBV27|large|-
CASRSGQTNTEAFF
TGTGCCAGCAGGTCTGGACAGACAAACACTGAAGCTTTCTTT
>TRBJ2-6|TRBV7-2|large|TRBD1
CASSFSGGADGANVLTF
TGTGCCAGCAGCTTTTCAGGGGGCGCTGATGGGGCCAACGTCCTGACTTTC
>TRBJ2-1|TRBV5-5|large|-
CASNRESSYNEQFF
TGTGCCAGCAACCGGGAGAGCTCCTACAATGAGCAGTTCTTC
>TRBJ2-7|TRBV4-1|medium-sized|-
CASSQVQASYEQYF
TGCGCCAGCAGCCAAGTTCAAGCCTCCTACGAGCAGTACTTC
>TRBJ2-5|TRBV27|-|-
CASSLSEQETQYF
TGTGCCAGCAGTTTATCTGAACAAGAGACCCAGTACTTC
>TRBJ2-3|TRBV6-2/TRBV6-3|-|TRBD1
CASSYVDREDTQYF
TGTGCCAGCAGTTACGTGGACAGGGAGGATACGCAGTATTTT
>TRBJ2-1|TRBV7-9|large|TRBD2
CAGDSGRAPVSEQFF
TGTGCCGGGGATAGCGGGAGGGCCCCGGTAAGCGAGCAGTTCTTC
>TRBJ2-1|TRBV19|-|TRBD2
CASSSTGLAGKNEQFF
TGTGCCAGTAGTAGCACCGGACTAGCGGGAAAGAATGAGCAGTTCTTC
>TRBJ2-5|TRBV4-2|large|-
CASSQDFGIYETQYF
TGTGCCAGCAGCCAAGACTTCGGGATCTACGAGACCCAGTACTTC
>TRBJ2-3|TRBV2|large|-
CASSDRAGSLTDTQYF
TGTGCCAGCAGTGACCGGGCCGGCTCTCTCACAGATACGCAGTATTTT
>TRBJ2-1|TRBV28|large|-
CAFRGGGSLYNEQFF
TGTGCCTTCAGGGGGGGCGGTTCCCTATACAATGAGCAGTTCTTC
>TRBJ2-1|TRBV19|large|TRBD2
CASSIRLANNEQFF
TGTGCCAGTAGTATAAGACTAGCTAATAATGAGCAGTTCTTC